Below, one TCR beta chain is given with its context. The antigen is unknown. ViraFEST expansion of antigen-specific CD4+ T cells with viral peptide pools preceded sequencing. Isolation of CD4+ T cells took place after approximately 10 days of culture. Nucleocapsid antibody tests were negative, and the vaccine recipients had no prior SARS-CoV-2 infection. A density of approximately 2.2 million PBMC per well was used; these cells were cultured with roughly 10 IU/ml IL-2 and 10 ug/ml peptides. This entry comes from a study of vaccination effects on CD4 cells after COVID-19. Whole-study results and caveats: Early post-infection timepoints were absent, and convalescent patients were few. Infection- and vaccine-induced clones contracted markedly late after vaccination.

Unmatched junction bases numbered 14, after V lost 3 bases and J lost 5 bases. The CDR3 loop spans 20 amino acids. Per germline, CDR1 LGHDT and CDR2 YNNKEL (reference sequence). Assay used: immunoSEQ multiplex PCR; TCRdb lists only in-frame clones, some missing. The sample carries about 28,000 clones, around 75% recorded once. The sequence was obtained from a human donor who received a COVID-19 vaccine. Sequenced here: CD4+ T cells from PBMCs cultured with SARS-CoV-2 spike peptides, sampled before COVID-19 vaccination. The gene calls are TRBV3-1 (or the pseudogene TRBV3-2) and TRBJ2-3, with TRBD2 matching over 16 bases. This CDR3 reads CASSQGPGTSGRARGDTQYF. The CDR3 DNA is TGTGCCAGCAGCCAGGGTCCCGGGACTAGCGGGAGGGCCCGTGGAGATACGCAGTATTTT.